What follows is one TCR beta chain and its context. This sample was taken from a study of PD-L1 blockade in urothelial cancer. Across the study: The researchers analyzed blood 3 weeks (second dose) and 6 weeks after treatment start. Blood-derived samples held a median roughly 140,000 T cells.

The V segment lost 6 bases and the J segment 2 bases; nucleotides outside the gene matches: 9. Germline V CDR1 and CDR2: MNHNY, SVGAGI (reference sequence). The CDR3 sequence is 15 residues long. Synthetic TCR analog templates were spiked into each PCR. Only in-frame clones appear in the TCRdb table, and some are missing; sequencing was by immunoSEQ multiplex PCR. Of about 120,000 clones in the sample, 86% were seen once. Time point given: peripheral blood 6 weeks after treatment start. Sequences were derived from PBMCs, sampled around atezolizumab (anti-PD-L1) treatment. The rearrangement links TRBV6-6 to TRBJ1-1, with 7 positions matching TRBD1. The TCR comes from a man aged 45-65 years with urothelial cancer. In DNA, the CDR3 is TGTGCCAGCAGCCGCACAGGGGCCTCTAACACTGAAGCTTTCTTT. As protein: CASSRTGASNTEAFF.